The clone carrying this TCR beta chain was picked up many times. Its matching antigen is unknown. The sample originates from a study of neurological immune-mediated disorders. Sequencing runs each generated in excess of 160 million TCR-beta sequences derived from 15-18 subjects. TCRdb analysed the 5' RACE reads with MiXCR anew, one entry per CDR3 protein. The sample consists of some 46,000 distinct CDR3 sequences, just under 4.5% of them appearing once. Broader study findings: The multiple sclerosis repertoire cluster was associated with no clinical or MRI feature. HTLV-1-associated myelopathy had the most TCR clonal expansion, whereas multiple sclerosis had the least (lower than in healthy controls).

V lost 6 bases to trimming and J lost 1 base; unmatched junction nucleotides: 3. From germline, CDR1 is MDHEN and CDR2 SYDVKM. The CDR3 length is 15 residues. J is TRBJ2-5 and V is TRBV28; TRBD2 aligns across 12 bases. This clonotype originated in a woman aged 60-75 years with multiple sclerosis. Input material: PBMCs. The CDR3 spells CASSGLAGIQETQYF. The DNA for the CDR3 is TGTGCCAGCAGCGGACTAGCGGGGATCCAAGAGACCCAGTACTTC.